The 17 T cell receptor beta chains below were found in one sample sequenced in a study of OX40 agonist ivuxolimab in advanced cancers. Receptor libraries were prepared by the immunoSEQ multiplex PCR assay. In TCRdb, the immuneACCESS table is reduced to in-frame sequences with V and J assigned. These tables do not hold every clone; where another copy was compared, an unresolved V gene accounts for under half, and the others remain unexplained. A total of fewer than 85,000 clones appear in this sample, 80% to 95% of them only once. The ten largest clones capture about 11% of the sample. Material: CD4+ or CD8+ T cells sorted from blood, obtained in a trial of the OX40 agonist ivuxolimab. The origin of the receptors is an adult with an advanced solid tumor such as melanoma, head and neck, liver or kidney cancer.

The chain joins TRBV6-5 to TRBJ1-2, with 8 bases that match TRBD1. The CDR3 extends over 16 amino acids. Losses at the gene ends were 0 bases for V and 5 bases for J; bases not matched to a gene: 8. Germline V gives CDR1 MNHEY, CDR2 SVGAGI. This CDR3 is CASSYSSTGTGYGYTF. CDR3 DNA sequence: TGTGCCAGCAGTTACTCGTCGACCGGGACAGGTTATGGCTACACCTTC.

The gene calls are TRBV25-1 and TRBJ1-2, with a tentative D call TRBD1 (5 bases). V lost 1 base and J lost 8, with 26 bases in between. Germline V gives CDR1 MGHDK, CDR2 SYGVNS. This CDR3 spans 18 amino acids. Here the CDR3 DNA reads TGTGCCAGCAGTGAATCTCTTGACAGTCAAGGACTTTCGCGCGGCTACACCTTC. It specifies CASSESLDSQGLSRGYTF.

This sequence joins TRBV2 and TRBJ2-2; D possibly uses TRBD1 or TRBD2 (5 bases each). Trimming cost V 0 bases and J 1 base, with 9 bases left between them. The CDR3 sequence is 16 residues long. Germline V gene sequence: CDR1 SNHLY, CDR2 FYNNEI. The CDR3 DNA follows: TGTGCCAGCAGTGAAGCAGGGACGGTGAACACCGGGGAGCTGTTTTTT. It codes for CASSEAGTVNTGELFF.

The V and J genes are TRBV6-5 and TRBJ2-3; D uncertain. CDR1 is MNHEY and CDR2 is SVGAGI in the germline V gene. The CDR3 loop spans 13 amino acids. V lost 0 bases to trimming and J lost 5 bases, with 6 bases between them. The chain's CDR3 is CASSYSIGDTQYF. CDR3 in DNA: TGTGCCAGCAGTTACTCTATCGGAGATACGCAGTATTTT.

This chain uses TRBV13 with TRBJ2-7, with D possibly being TRBD1 (6 bases). Germline CDR1 reads PRHDT; CDR2 reads FYEKMQ (reference sequence). Trimming stripped 6 bases from V and 2 bases from J, with 11 bases between. The CDR3 runs to 13 residues. CDR3 amino acids: CASRLGQTYEQYF. The CDR3 DNA is TGTGCCAGCAGACTAGGACAGACCTACGAGCAGTACTTC.

The chain joins TRBV30 to TRBJ1-6; 10 bases map to TRBD1. Trimming took 5 bases from V and 8 from J; bases not matched to a gene: 6. Per the germline V gene, CDR1 is GTSNPN and CDR2 is SVGIG (reference sequence). The CDR3 is 14 residues long. As DNA, the CDR3 is TGTGCCTGGGCCCCGGGACAGGGGTATTCACCCCTCCACTTT. Protein sequence: CAWAPGQGYSPLHF.

The genes are TRBV4-2 and TRBJ2-1, with D tentatively TRBD1 (7 bases). The CDR3 covers 18 residues. CDR1 is LGHNA and CDR2 is YNFKEQ in the germline V gene. V was clipped by 2 bases and J by 1 base, with 18 bases between them. The CDR3 loop reads CASSQQGGQGRSYNEQFF. CDR3 DNA: TGTGCCAGCAGCCAACAGGGGGGCCAAGGCAGGTCCTACAATGAGCAGTTCTTC.

The rearrangement joins TRBV10-1 to TRBJ1-4; the D gene is possibly TRBD1 (5 bases). Germline V gene data show CDR1 as WNHNN and CDR2 as SYGVQD (reference sequence). Trimming left V 4 bases short and J 5 bases short, with 11 bases between. The CDR3 contains 14 residues. The CDR3 spells CASSGGRRNEKLFF. Written as DNA, the CDR3 is TGCGCCAGCAGTGGGGGACGTCGGAATGAAAAACTGTTTTTT.

In this sample, this clone turned up once. The chain combines TRBV13 with TRBJ2-2; D remains unclear. The germline gives CDR1 PRHDT, CDR2 FYEKMQ (reference sequence). There are 12 residues in the CDR3. Trimming cost V 3 bases and J 8 bases, with 7 bases left between them. CDR3 bases: TGTGCCAGCAGCTTTATATCTGGGGAGCTGTTTTTT. As protein: CASSFISGELFF.

The chain uses TRBV5-6 and TRBJ2-7; D is undetermined. Trimming pared 1 base from V and 2 bases from J, leaving 22 bases between. This CDR3 is 18 amino acids long. Germline CDR1 reads SGHDT; CDR2 reads YYEEEE. The CDR3 DNA reads as TGTGCCAGCAGCTTGTTGCTGCAGACGGACGGGCCACCCTACGAGCAGTACTTC. Translating gives CASSLLLQTDGPPYEQYF.

V and J are TRBV9 and TRBJ2-3, with D uncertain. CDR1 is SGDLS and CDR2 is YYNGEE in the germline V gene. V was trimmed by 3 bases and J by 4 bases, leaving 12 bases between them. This CDR3 spans 14 amino acids. The CDR3 sequence: CASSGLYESDTQYF. The DNA of the CDR3 is TGTGCCAGCAGCGGTCTCTATGAGTCAGATACGCAGTATTTT.

This chain links TRBV19 with TRBJ1-1, with 8 bases identical to TRBD1. This CDR3 has 16 residues. Germline values: CDR1 LNHDA, CDR2 SQIVND (reference sequence). J was trimmed by 5 bases and V by 6 bases; bases with no gene match: 14. Here the CDR3 DNA reads TGTGCCAGTAGCCTGGACAGGGAGAGAGTGGAGACTGAAGCTTTCTTT. This gives the protein CASSLDRERVETEAFF.

The V gene is TRBV7-6, the J gene TRBJ2-7, with TRBD1 identical over 12 bases. The germline V gene has CDR1 SGHVS and CDR2 FNYEAQ. The CDR3 length is 17 residues. The J segment lost 6 bases and the V segment lost 5 bases, leaving 14 bases of the junction unmatched. The CDR3 DNA reads TGTGCCAGCAGCGCATCACTCTTCGGGACAGGGGGCTCCGAGCAGTACTTC. Residues: CASSASLFGTGGSEQYF. Drawing the rest from reference TRBV7-6 and TRBJ2-7, the complete variable domain is GAGVSQSPRYKVTKRGQDVALRCDPISGHVSLYWYRQALGQGPEFLTYFNYEAQQDKSGLPNDRFSAERPEGSISTLTIQRTEQRDSAMYRCASSASLFGTGGSEQYFGPGTRLTVT.

This sequence joins TRBV6-1 and TRBJ2-1; 9 bases agree with TRBD2. This CDR3 spans 17 amino acids. Per the germline V gene, CDR1 is MNHNS and CDR2 is SASEGT. With V trimmed by 1 base and J by 2 bases, 6 bases remained unmatched. CDR3 nucleotides: TGTGCCAGCAGTGAAGTCCTAGCGGGGCCGACCTACAATGAGCAGTTCTTC. Translated: CASSEVLAGPTYNEQFF.

This chain links TRBV19 with TRBJ1-1; tentatively, D is TRBD1 (6 bases). Germline lookup yields CDR1 LNHDA and CDR2 SQIVND (reference sequence). This CDR3 has 12 amino acids. V was cut by 5 bases and J by 8 bases, with 12 bases left in between. As DNA, the CDR3 is TGTGCCAGTAGTTCCCGGGACATAGAAGCTTTCTTT. Translation gives CASSSRDIEAFF.

This clone was detected once. The J gene is TRBJ2-1, the V gene TRBV9, with D unclear. Germline V gene sequence: CDR1 SGDLS, CDR2 YYNGEE. The CDR3 covers 13 residues. Trimming removed 0 bases at V and 9 bases at J, with 10 bases between. This chain's CDR3 is CASSVVSGPEQFF. Written as DNA, the CDR3 is TGTGCCAGCAGCGTAGTATCTGGTCCTGAGCAGTTCTTC.

The V gene is TRBV27, the J gene TRBJ2-2; 8 bases are shared with TRBD2. CDR3 length: 16 residues. CDR1 MNHEY and CDR2 SMNVEV come from the germline V gene (reference sequence). Unmatched junction bases numbered 8, after V lost 4 bases and J lost 4 bases. The CDR3 bases are TGTGCCAGCAGTTCTACTAGCGGTTGGGGCACCGGGGAGCTGTTTTTT. Translation gives CASSSTSGWGTGELFF.